One and the same sample provided the 21 T cell receptor beta chains below, sequenced in a study of cytomegalovirus exposure and HLA in healthy donors. Measured with immunoSEQ multiplex PCR; TCRdb has only the in-frame clones, and not every one. There are under 200,000 clones in the sample; approximately 87% occur only once, and roughly 5.8% lies in the top ten. Sequenced: PBMCs. These TCRs come from a woman aged 25 to 39 in good health and CMV-seronegative.

This clone has a single count. This chain joins TRBV27 and TRBJ1-3, with a weak D call TRBD1 (6 bases). Germline CDR1 reads MNHEY; CDR2 reads SMNVEV (reference sequence). The CDR3 is 14 amino acids. V was clipped by 5 bases and J by 4 bases, with 12 bases between them. CDR3 DNA sequence: TGTGCCAGCAGTATCACAGGGTTCGGAAACACCATATATTTT. This gives the protein CASSITGFGNTIYF.

This chain joins TRBV14 and TRBJ2-7, with TRBD1 matching 10 bases. There are 15 residues in the CDR3. Germline V gene sequence: CDR1 SGHDN, CDR2 FVKESK. J was trimmed by 5 bases and V by 1 base; bases with no gene match: 5. In DNA, the CDR3 is TGTGCCAGCAGCCAAGCCGGGACAGGGGCTGACGAGCAGTACTTC. Its protein is CASSQAGTGADEQYF.

The chain links TRBV4-3 to TRBJ2-4, with D perhaps TRBD1 (5 bases). V was cut by 4 bases and J by 3 bases, with 10 bases left in between. CDR1 LGHNA and CDR2 YSLEER come from the germline V gene. CDR3 size: 14 residues. CDR3 sequence reads: CASSPGLGKNIQYF. The CDR3 DNA reads as TGCGCCAGCAGCCCAGGGCTGGGCAAAAACATTCAGTACTTC.

This chain connects TRBV9 to TRBJ2-3, with 14 bases identical to TRBD2. The CDR3 sequence is 17 residues long. Germline loops: CDR1 SGDLS, CDR2 YYNGEE. The trim removed 2 bases at V and 2 bases at J, leaving 4 bases unmatched. In DNA, the CDR3 is TGTGCCAGCAGCGTGGGGACTAGCGGGGGACTCACAGATACGCAGTATTTT. This sequence encodes CASSVGTSGGLTDTQYF.

The V call is TRBV5-1, the J call TRBJ2-7; D is ambiguous. With 7 bases removed from V and 0 bases from J, the gap between germline ends came to 14 bases. The CDR3 totals 14 residues. Germline V gene data show CDR1 as SGHRS and CDR2 as YFSETQ. The CDR3 DNA sequence: TGCGCCAGCTCCTTCACAGTCATCTCCTACGAGCAGTACTTC. Translating it yields CASSFTVISYEQYF.

This clone has only one observation. This chain links TRBV6-1 with TRBJ2-5, with 9 bases identical to TRBD1. The trim removed 2 bases at V and 3 bases at J, leaving 7 bases unmatched. The germline V gene has CDR1 MNHNS and CDR2 SASEGT. The CDR3 length is 16 residues. The CDR3 DNA sequence: TGTGCCAGCAGTGAATATATAAGGACAGGGGAAGAGACCCAGTACTTC. It encodes CASSEYIRTGEETQYF.

The V and J genes are TRBV5-4 and TRBJ1-3; TRBD1 aligns across 9 bases. Germline values: CDR1 SGHNT, CDR2 YYREEE (reference sequence). This CDR3 has 17 residues. V gave up 3 bases and J gave up 1 base; unmatched junction bases: 8. The CDR3 region is CASSSPGQGFSGNTIYF. DNA for the CDR3: TGTGCCAGCAGCTCTCCGGGACAGGGTTTTTCTGGAAACACCATATATTTT.

This chain uses TRBV6-4 with TRBJ2-5; D uncertain. Germline CDR1 reads MRHNA; CDR2 reads SNTAGT. CDR3 length equals 12 residues. The V end was cut by 10 bases, the J end by 4 bases, with 13 bases between. CDR3 loop: CATMRGRETQYF. The CDR3, as DNA: TGTGCCACCATGCGAGGTCGAGAGACCCAGTACTTC.

The V gene is TRBV4-1, the J gene TRBJ1-2; 7 nucleotides match TRBD1. With V trimmed by 5 bases and J by 2 bases, 8 bases remained unmatched. Per the germline V gene, CDR1 is MGHRA and CDR2 is YSYEKL. This CDR3 is 15 amino acids long. The CDR3 loop reads CASSRGTDSNYGYTF. CDR3 sequence (DNA): TGCGCCAGCAGCAGGGGGACAGATTCCAACTATGGCTACACCTTC.

The CDR3 DNA reads as TGCGCCAGCAGCTTGGCCAGGGGGGTTAGCACAGATACGCAGTATTTT. Its protein product is CASSLARGVSTDTQYF. V usage is TRBV5-1 and J usage is TRBJ2-3, with D possibly TRBD1 on 7 matching bases. The V and J ends lost 0 bases and 0 bases respectively, with 11 bases between them. This CDR3 is built from 16 residues. Germline CDR1 and CDR2: SGHRS and YFSETQ.

There are a few counts of this clone. This chain connects TRBV27 to TRBJ2-1, with 12 bases aligning to TRBD2. CDR1 and CDR2 from the germline V gene are MNHEY and SMNVEV (reference sequence). The CDR3 spans 15 residues. V shed 5 bases, J shed 8 bases, and the junction held 7 bases outside the gene matches. Written as DNA, the CDR3 is TGTGCCAGCAGTCCTCGACTAGCGGGAGAGGATGAGCAGTTCTTC. Translating it yields CASSPRLAGEDEQFF.

The J gene is TRBJ2-3, the V gene TRBV19; no reliable D call. Looked up from germline, CDR1 is LNHDA and CDR2 is SQIVND (reference sequence). The CDR3 loop spans 15 amino acids. V was shortened by 1 base and J by 6 bases, with 14 bases between the two germline ends. CDR3 DNA sequence: TGTGCCAGTAGTATAGTTATGGAAGTAGGTGATACGCAGTATTTT. The encoded protein is CASSIVMEVGDTQYF.

The chain recombines TRBV30 with TRBJ2-3; D is unresolved. V was shortened by 1 base and J by 5 bases, with 19 bases between the two germline ends. CDR1 is GTSNPN, CDR2 SVGIG, per germline (reference sequence). The CDR3 consists of 16 residues. The CDR3 DNA reads as TGTGCCTGGAGTGGATTTGGCGGAGCCTCCAAAGATACGCAGTATTTT. This codes for CAWSGFGGASKDTQYF.

This chain links TRBV5-8 with TRBJ2-7, with 10 bases matching TRBD1. This CDR3 is 15 amino acids long. After removal of 6 bases from V and 2 bases from J, the junction contained 8 bases not matched to a gene. Germline CDR1 SGHTS, CDR2 YDEGEE. In DNA form, the CDR3 reads TGTGCCAGCAAACTTTACGGGACAGGGGCCTACGAGCAGTACTTC. Translation: CASKLYGTGAYEQYF.

This chain joins TRBV4-1 and TRBJ2-7, with D hard to call. The CDR3 runs to 15 residues. Per the germline V gene, CDR1 is MGHRA and CDR2 is YSYEKL. Trimming cost V 0 bases and J 2 bases, with 11 bases left between them. The CDR3 bases are TGCGCCAGCAGCCAAGATCCCTCGGAACCCTACGAGCAGTACTTC. It is translated as CASSQDPSEPYEQYF.

The gene calls are TRBV27 and TRBJ1-5; D is ambiguous. Trimming removed 4 bases at V and 4 bases at J, with 8 bases between. The CDR3 has 13 residues. Germline-derived CDR1 and CDR2 are MNHEY and SMNVEV (reference sequence). In DNA form, the CDR3 reads TGTGCCAGCAGTTACGGGCGAAATCAGCCCCAGCATTTT. Translation gives CASSYGRNQPQHF.

The V gene is TRBV11-2, the J gene TRBJ2-2; D call uncertain. CDR3 length: 15 amino acids. Trimming cost V 2 bases and J 4 bases, with 11 bases left between them. In germline, CDR1 is SGHAT, CDR2 FQNNGV. The chain's CDR3 is CASSLLGTPTGELFF. The CDR3 DNA reads as TGTGCCAGCAGCTTATTAGGTACTCCCACCGGGGAGCTGTTTTTT.

CDR3 protein: CASGSGGSGELFF. The DNA of the CDR3 is TGTGCCAGCGGGTCTGGGGGGTCCGGGGAGCTGTTTTTT. The chain has TRBV19 and TRBJ2-2, with a tentative D call TRBD2 (6 bases). CDR1 is LNHDA, CDR2 SQIVND, per germline (reference sequence). The CDR3 runs 13 residues. Deletions cut 9 bases from V and 6 bases from J, with 14 bases between.

This clone was observed a single time. This chain links TRBV5-1 with TRBJ2-5, with 9 bases fitting TRBD1. The CDR3 covers 13 residues. Germline V gene lookup returns CDR1 SGHRS and CDR2 YFSETQ. The junction had 1 base not matched to a gene; V was cut back by 3 bases and J by 4 bases. The DNA for the CDR3 is TGCGCCAGCAGCTGGGACAGGGTAGAGACCCAGTACTTC. Encoded protein: CASSWDRVETQYF.

The chain recombines TRBV7-9 with TRBJ2-3; D gene uncertain. This CDR3 is 12 amino acids long. Germline CDR1 reads SEHNR; CDR2 reads FQNEAQ (reference sequence). The germline V and J ends were trimmed by 1 base and 5 bases, with 4 bases remaining between them. The CDR3 nucleotides are TGTGCCAGCAGCTTAGAAGTAGATACGCAGTATTTT. As protein: CASSLEVDTQYF.

The chain combines TRBV6-6 with TRBJ1-5, with D unresolved. CDR3 length: 14 amino acids. Germline V gene data show CDR1 as MNHNY and CDR2 as SVGAGI (reference sequence). V lost 2 bases and J lost 2, with 7 bases in between. CDR3 protein: CASSYEGRNQPQHF. CDR3 bases: TGTGCCAGCAGTTACGAAGGGCGCAATCAGCCCCAGCATTTT.